What follows are 25 T cell receptor beta chains derived from one specimen sequenced in a study of blood T cell repertoires in COVID-19. Clones were read by immunoSEQ multiplex PCR, and TCRdb kept only the in-frame ones, dropping some. This table has 150,000 to 160,000 clones, 60% to 85% appearing once. The sample consisted of peripheral blood. All receptors come from a man older than 75 with acute or convalescent COVID-19.

The table lists this clone with a few counts. The CDR3: CASSQDGSGGAADTQYF. The DNA of the CDR3 is TGCGCCAGCAGCCAAGACGGTAGCGGGGGAGCGGCAGATACGCAGTATTTT. The chain carries TRBV4-1 and TRBJ2-3; 9 nucleotides line up with TRBD2. V was pared by 0 bases and J by 4 bases, with 8 bases of the junction left unmatched. Germline V gene sequence: CDR1 MGHRA, CDR2 YSYEKL. CDR3 length: 17 amino acids.

The rearrangement uses TRBV3-1 (or the pseudogene TRBV3-2) and TRBJ1-1; TRBD1 is a possible D gene (6 bases). Trimming removed 5 bases at V and 0 bases at J, with 13 bases between. The CDR3 is 15 amino acids. CDR1 and CDR2 (germline): LGHDT, YNNKEL (reference sequence). In nucleotides, the CDR3 is TGTGCCAGCAGCGGTCGGGGACAAATGAACACTGAAGCTTTCTTT. Translated: CASSGRGQMNTEAFF.

The chain is built from TRBV5-1 and TRBJ2-7; 8 bases line up with TRBD2. V dropped 4 bases and J dropped 1; count of bases not matched to a gene: 4. The CDR3 sequence is 14 residues long. CDR1 and CDR2 from the germline V gene are SGHRS and YFSETQ. In nucleotides, the CDR3 is TGCGCCAGCAGCCACAGCGGGGGATCCTACGAGCAGTACTTC. It encodes CASSHSGGSYEQYF.

Only one count was recorded for this clone. The V call is TRBV11-3, the J call TRBJ2-7; tentative D call: TRBD2 (6 bases). The V and J ends lost 5 bases and 2 bases respectively, with 13 bases between them. From germline, CDR1 is SGHNT and CDR2 YENEEA. The CDR3 is made up of 14 amino acids. CDR3 nucleotides: TGTGCCAGCAGCCCCGGAGGGAGTACCTACGAGCAGTACTTC. It yields the protein CASSPGGSTYEQYF.

This chain uses TRBV5-4 with TRBJ2-4; 9 nucleotides agree with TRBD1. The CDR3 contains 19 residues. V lost 4 bases, J lost 3 bases, and 17 bases stayed unmatched. Germline CDR1 is SGHNT and CDR2 is YYREEE (reference sequence). As DNA, the CDR3 is TGTGCCAGCAGCCCAACCTTCCGGGACAGGGAGGGAGGCAAAAACATTCAGTACTTC. This sequence encodes CASSPTFRDREGGKNIQYF.

This clone was found a few times. The chain joins TRBV6-4 to TRBJ1-5, with D possibly TRBD1 on 6 matching bases. This CDR3 spans 18 amino acids. Per the germline V gene, CDR1 is MRHNA and CDR2 is SNTAGT. The V end lost 6 bases, the J end lost 0 bases, and 21 bases lay between the germline ends. This CDR3 is CASRDGNRAFYSNQPQHF. The CDR3, as DNA: TGTGCCAGCAGGGACGGGAACAGGGCCTTCTATAGCAATCAGCCCCAGCATTTT.

This clone was seen just once. The V gene is TRBV7-3, the J gene TRBJ1-1; D ambiguous. Trimming cost V 6 bases and J 0 bases, with 8 bases left between them. The CDR3 totals 13 residues. Per germline, CDR1 SGHTA and CDR2 FQGTGA. The CDR3, as DNA: TGTGCCAGCAGGTTTAATATGAACACTGAAGCTTTCTTT. This translates into CASRFNMNTEAFF.

The chain combines TRBV5-1 with TRBJ1-1, with unresolved D. Germline values: CDR1 SGHRS, CDR2 YFSETQ. The CDR3 length is 15 residues. Between the trimmed V and J ends, which lost 0 bases and 1 base, there was a span of 10 bases. Here the CDR3 DNA reads TGCGCCAGCAGCTTGGGCCAACGGTGGAACACTGAAGCTTTCTTT. The encoded protein is CASSLGQRWNTEAFF.

Written as DNA, the CDR3 is TGTGCCAGCAGCTCTGGACAGGGTAGACCCACAGATACGCAGTATTTT. Its protein is CASSSGQGRPTDTQYF. V gene TRBV5-4 combines with J gene TRBJ2-3; TRBD1 matches at 8 bases. Germline V gene data show CDR1 as SGHNT and CDR2 as YYREEE (reference sequence). CDR3 length: 16 residues. V dropped 3 bases and J dropped 2; count of bases not matched to a gene: 8.

This clone came up once. This chain links TRBV6-6 with TRBJ2-1, with TRBD2 matching 10 bases. The CDR3 extends over 15 amino acids. Trimming removed 0 bases from V and 10 bases from J; junction bases left unmatched: 6. Looked up from germline, CDR1 is MNHNY and CDR2 is SVGAGI (reference sequence). The CDR3 protein is CASSYSPSGGGEQFF. CDR3 nucleotides: TGTGCCAGCAGTTACTCGCCTAGCGGGGGAGGGGAGCAGTTCTTC.

V is TRBV12-3 or TRBV12-4 and J is TRBJ1-2; D ambiguous. The CDR3 has 11 residues. Trimming left V 3 bases short and J 9 bases short, with 8 bases between. The DNA for the CDR3 is TGTGCCAGCAGTTTGGGCTGGCGCTACACCTTC. Protein product: CASSLGWRYTF.

This clone was seen a few times. The gene calls are TRBV5-1 and TRBJ2-7, with TRBD2 matching 7 bases. Trimming removed 3 bases from V and 4 bases from J; junction bases left unmatched: 7. The CDR3 consists of 14 residues. The germline V gene has CDR1 SGHRS and CDR2 YFSETQ. For the CDR3, the DNA is TGCGCCAGCAGCTCGGGGGAGGGTGTATACGAGCAGTACGTC. This translates into CASSSGEGVYEQYV.

The gene calls are TRBV18 and TRBJ2-2, with D possibly being TRBD1 (5 bases). The CDR3 loop spans 14 amino acids. The V end was cut by 3 bases, the J end by 8 bases, with 13 bases between. Looked up from germline, CDR1 is KGHSH and CDR2 is LQKENI. CDR3 nucleotides: TGTGCCAGCTCACCTCAGGATCGGACAGGGGAGCTGTTTTTT. Translation gives CASSPQDRTGELFF.

CDR3: CASSPRQINEKLFF. The CDR3 region has the DNA TGTGCCAGCAGCCCCCGACAGATTAATGAAAAACTGTTTTTT. The chain carries TRBV14 and TRBJ1-4; D perhaps matches TRBD1 (5 bases). Trimming stripped 4 bases from V and 4 bases from J, with 10 bases between. The CDR3 sequence is 14 residues long. Germline assignment: CDR1 SGHDN and CDR2 FVKESK.

The CDR3 is CASRPGTGGLYF. The CDR3 nucleotides are TGTGCCAGCAGACCCGGGACAGGGGGTTTGTACTTC. The rearrangement joins TRBV12-3 or TRBV12-4 to TRBJ2-7; 11 positions agree with TRBD1. The CDR3 has 12 amino acids. Unmatched junction bases numbered 7, after V lost 6 bases and J lost 12 bases.

This sequence joins TRBV5-4 and TRBJ1-4, with a possible D match to TRBD1 (5 bases). The CDR3 spans 16 residues. CDR1 is SGHNT and CDR2 is YYREEE in the germline V gene (reference sequence). V was pared by 2 bases and J by 3 bases, with 14 bases between. CDR3 bases: TGTGCCAGCAGCTTCGGGGGGGGTCTGTCTAATGAAAAACTGTTTTTT. This encodes CASSFGGGLSNEKLFF.

The chain is built from TRBV2 and TRBJ1-6; 7 positions agree with TRBD1. Germline CDR1 and CDR2: SNHLY and FYNNEI. The CDR3 consists of 16 residues. After removal of 11 bases from V and 2 bases from J, the junction contained 12 bases not matched to a gene. The CDR3 nucleotides read TGTGCCGGGACCGACAGGGCTAAAGCCTATAATTCACCCCTCCACTTT. It codes for CAGTDRAKAYNSPLHF.

The chain is built from TRBV5-4 and TRBJ1-2, with D unclear. From germline, CDR1 is SGHNT and CDR2 YYREEE (reference sequence). Trimming removed 4 bases from V and 6 bases from J, with 16 bases in between. CDR3 size: 14 residues. For the CDR3, the DNA is TGTGCCAGCAGCGCGGAAACCGGTATACATGGCTACACCTTC. Protein sequence: CASSAETGIHGYTF.

J is TRBJ1-2 and V is TRBV6-1; the match to TRBD1 covers 7 bases. The CDR3 consists of 16 residues. Per the germline V gene, CDR1 is MNHNS and CDR2 is SASEGT. Trimming cost V 4 bases and J 0 bases; bases outside gene matches: 8. The DNA for the CDR3 is TGTGCCAGCAGTGTGTCCGGGACAGTCCCTAACTATGGCTACACCTTC. This codes for CASSVSGTVPNYGYTF.

CDR3 in amino acids: CASSPGTRNIQYF. Written as DNA, the CDR3 is TGTGCCAGTAGCCCCGGGACTAGAAACATTCAGTACTTC. This chain uses TRBV19 with TRBJ2-4; 8 bases are shared with TRBD2. The CDR3 is 13 amino acids. The V gene's germline CDR1 is LNHDA and CDR2 SQIVND (reference sequence). Trimming at V came to 6 bases and at J to 6 bases, leaving 4 bases not matched to a gene. The complete variable domain, with remaining parts taken from reference TRBV19 and TRBJ2-4, reads DGGITQSPKYLFRKEGQNVTLSCEQNLNHDAMYWYRQDPGQGLRLIYYSQIVNDFQKGDIAEGYSVSREKKESFPLTVTSAQKNPTAFYLCASSPGTRNIQYFGAGTRLSVL.

The count of this clone is one. V and J are TRBV6-6 and TRBJ1-2, with D possibly being TRBD1 (5 bases). Between the trimmed V and J ends, which lost 3 bases and 10 bases, there was a span of 15 bases. The CDR3 runs to 13 residues. Per germline, CDR1 MNHNY and CDR2 SVGAGI (reference sequence). CDR3 DNA sequence: TGTGCCAGCAGTTATTCACGACAGCAATCCTACACCTTC. Amino acids: CASSYSRQQSYTF.

The genes are TRBV3-1 (or the pseudogene TRBV3-2) and TRBJ2-5; D may be TRBD1 (5 bases). The CDR3 totals 15 residues. V lost 0 bases and J 2 bases, leaving 10 bases between the germline ends. The V gene's germline CDR1 is LGHDT and CDR2 YNNKEL (reference sequence). For the CDR3, the DNA is TGTGCCAGCAGCCAAGACAGGGCAGGGCAAGAGACCCAGTACTTC. Protein sequence: CASSQDRAGQETQYF.

The count of this clone is one. This chain joins TRBV24-1 and TRBJ2-1; no definite D call. The CDR3 sequence is 11 residues long. CDR1 and CDR2 from the germline V gene are KGHDR and SFDVKD. Trimming cost V 9 bases and J 8 bases, with 10 bases left between them. CDR3 sequence: CATASVDEQFF. DNA of the CDR3: TGTGCCACCGCCAGTGTCGATGAGCAGTTCTTC.

This rearrangement joins TRBV5-6 to TRBJ2-2; TRBD2 agrees at 13 bases. CDR3 size: 17 residues. Germline V gene sequence: CDR1 SGHDT, CDR2 YYEEEE. Unmatched junction bases numbered 4, after V lost 4 bases and J lost 1 base. Here the CDR3 DNA reads TGTGCCAGCAGCGGGGGACTAGCGGGGAGGAACACCGGGGAGCTGTTTTTT. Translating it yields CASSGGLAGRNTGELFF.

The chain joins TRBV7-2 to TRBJ1-6, with 10 bases fitting TRBD1. Trimming at V came to 11 bases and at J to 7 bases, leaving 8 bases not matched to a gene. Germline CDR1 SGHTA, CDR2 FQGNSA. There are 14 residues in the CDR3. CDR3 residues: CAGGTGEKNSPLHF. CDR3 coding DNA: TGTGCCGGGGGGACAGGGGAGAAAAATTCACCCCTCCACTTT. The full variable domain, completed using reference TRBV7-2 and TRBJ1-6, is GAGVSQSPSNKVTEKGKDVELRCDPISGHTALYWYRQSLGQGLEFLIYFQGNSAPDKSGLPSDRFSAERTGGSVSTLTIQRTQQEDSAVYLCAGGTGEKNSPLHFGNGTRLTVT.